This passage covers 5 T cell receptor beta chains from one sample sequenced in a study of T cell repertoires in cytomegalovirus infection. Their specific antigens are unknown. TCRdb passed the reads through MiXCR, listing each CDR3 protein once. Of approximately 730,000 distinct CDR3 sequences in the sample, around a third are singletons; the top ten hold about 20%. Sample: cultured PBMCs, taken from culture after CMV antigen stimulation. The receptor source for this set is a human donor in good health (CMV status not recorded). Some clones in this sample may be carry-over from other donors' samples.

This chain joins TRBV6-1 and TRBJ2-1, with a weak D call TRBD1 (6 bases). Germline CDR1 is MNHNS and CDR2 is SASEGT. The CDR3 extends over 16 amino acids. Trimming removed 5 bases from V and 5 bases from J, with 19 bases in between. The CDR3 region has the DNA TGTGCCAGCAGTTCCGACAGGCCATATTCTAACAATGAGCAGTTCTTC. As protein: CASSSDRPYSNNEQFF.

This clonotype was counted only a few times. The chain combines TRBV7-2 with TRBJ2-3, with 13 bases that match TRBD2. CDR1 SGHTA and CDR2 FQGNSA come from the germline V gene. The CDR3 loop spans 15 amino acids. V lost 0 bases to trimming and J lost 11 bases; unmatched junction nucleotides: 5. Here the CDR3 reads CASSLAILAGGMQYF. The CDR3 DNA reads TGTGCCAGCAGCTTAGCCATACTAGCGGGAGGGATGCAGTATTTT.

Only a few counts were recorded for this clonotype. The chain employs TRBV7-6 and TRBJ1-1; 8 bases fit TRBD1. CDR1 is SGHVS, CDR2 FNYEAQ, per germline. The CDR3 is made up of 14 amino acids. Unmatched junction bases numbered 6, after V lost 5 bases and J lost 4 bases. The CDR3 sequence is CASSQDRETTEAFF. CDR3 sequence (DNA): TGTGCCAGCAGCCAGGACAGGGAAACCACTGAAGCTTTCTTT.

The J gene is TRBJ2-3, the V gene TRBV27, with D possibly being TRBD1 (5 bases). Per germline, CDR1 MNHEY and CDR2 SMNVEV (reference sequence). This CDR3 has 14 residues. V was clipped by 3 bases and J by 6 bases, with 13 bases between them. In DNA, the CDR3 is TGTGCCAGCAGTTTTACACAGGCCCCGGATACGCAGTATTTT. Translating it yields CASSFTQAPDTQYF.

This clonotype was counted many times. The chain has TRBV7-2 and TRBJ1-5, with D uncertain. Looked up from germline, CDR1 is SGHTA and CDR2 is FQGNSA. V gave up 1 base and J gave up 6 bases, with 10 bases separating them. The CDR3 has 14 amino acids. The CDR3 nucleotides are TGTGCCAGCAGCTTAGGAGGATCGGGTCAGCCCCAGCATTTT. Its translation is CASSLGGSGQPQHF.